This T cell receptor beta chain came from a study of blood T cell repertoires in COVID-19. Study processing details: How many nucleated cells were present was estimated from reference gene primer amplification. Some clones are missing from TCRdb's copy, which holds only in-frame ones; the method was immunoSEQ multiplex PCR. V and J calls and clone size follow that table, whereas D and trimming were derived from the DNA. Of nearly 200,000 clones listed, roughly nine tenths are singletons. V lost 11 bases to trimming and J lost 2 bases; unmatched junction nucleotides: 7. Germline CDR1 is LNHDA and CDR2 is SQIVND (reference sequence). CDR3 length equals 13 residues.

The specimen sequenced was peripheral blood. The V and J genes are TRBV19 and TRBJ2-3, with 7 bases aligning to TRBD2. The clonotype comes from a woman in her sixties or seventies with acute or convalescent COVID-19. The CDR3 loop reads CASRRENTDTQYF. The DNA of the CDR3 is TGTGCCTCTCGGCGGGAGAACACAGATACGCAGTATTTT. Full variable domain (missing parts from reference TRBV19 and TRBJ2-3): DGGITQSPKYLFRKEGQNVTLSCEQNLNHDAMYWYRQDPGQGLRLIYYSQIVNDFQKGDIAEGYSVSREKKESFPLTVTSAQKNPTAFYLCASRRENTDTQYFGPGTRLTVL.